This TCR beta chain was identified during a study of T-cell reconstitution after alpha-beta-depleted transplantation in children. Findings and caveats of the study: The study reportedly traced alpha-beta T cells about two months after transplant to several hundred expanded graft clones. The main origin of T-cell counts and diversity one year after transplant was newly produced T cells. Elevated TCRbeta diversity at day 60 was traced, in some patients, to surviving recipient T cells and thymic progenitors.

The authors prepared the TCRbeta library with unique molecular identifiers. TCRdb redid the calling of the PCR reads with MiXCR, one entry per CDR3 protein. The sample yields approximately 240,000 distinct CDR3 sequences, 11% seen once. Germline V gene lookup returns CDR1 KGHSH and CDR2 LQKENI. This CDR3 is 14 amino acids long. V was pared by 6 bases and J by 4 bases, with 15 bases between. Many counts were recorded for this clonotype. The antigen remains unidentified. The chain uses TRBV18 and TRBJ1-2, with D hard to call. The sequences come from PBMCs, collected before TCRalphabeta/CD19-depleted stem cell transplant. This TCR was recovered from a child less than two years old with acute myeloid leukemia, due to receive a stem cell transplant. CDR3 nucleotides: TGTGCCAGCTCCTCCGGAGGCCAACCCTATGGCTACACCTTC. This translates into CASSSGGQPYGYTF.